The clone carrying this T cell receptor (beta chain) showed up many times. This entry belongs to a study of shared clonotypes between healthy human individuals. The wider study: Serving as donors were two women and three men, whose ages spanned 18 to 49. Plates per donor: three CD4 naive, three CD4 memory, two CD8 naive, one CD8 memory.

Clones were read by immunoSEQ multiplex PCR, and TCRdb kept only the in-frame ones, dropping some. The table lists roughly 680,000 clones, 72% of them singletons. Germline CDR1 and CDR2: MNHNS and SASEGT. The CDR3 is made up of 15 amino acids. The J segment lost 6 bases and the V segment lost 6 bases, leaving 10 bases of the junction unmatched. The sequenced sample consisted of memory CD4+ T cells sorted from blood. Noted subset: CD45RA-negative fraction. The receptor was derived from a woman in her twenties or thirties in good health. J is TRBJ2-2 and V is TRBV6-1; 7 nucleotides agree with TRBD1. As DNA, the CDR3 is TGTGCCAGCAGCCAAACGACAGGGTTGGCCGGGGAGCTGTTTTTT. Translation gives CASSQTTGLAGELFF.